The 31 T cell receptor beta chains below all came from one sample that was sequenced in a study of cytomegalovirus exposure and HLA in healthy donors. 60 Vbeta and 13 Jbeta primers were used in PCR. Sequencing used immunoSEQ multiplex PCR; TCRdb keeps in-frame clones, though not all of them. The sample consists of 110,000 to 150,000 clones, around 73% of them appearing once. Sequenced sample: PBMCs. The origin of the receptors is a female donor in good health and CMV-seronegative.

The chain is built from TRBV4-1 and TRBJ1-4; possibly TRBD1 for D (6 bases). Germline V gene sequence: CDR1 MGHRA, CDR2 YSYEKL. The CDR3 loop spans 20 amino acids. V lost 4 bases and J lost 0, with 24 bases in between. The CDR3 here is CASSRTSQGSFIATNEKLFF. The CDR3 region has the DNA TGCGCCAGCAGCCGTACCTCTCAGGGGTCCTTTATTGCAACTAATGAAAAACTGTTTTTT.

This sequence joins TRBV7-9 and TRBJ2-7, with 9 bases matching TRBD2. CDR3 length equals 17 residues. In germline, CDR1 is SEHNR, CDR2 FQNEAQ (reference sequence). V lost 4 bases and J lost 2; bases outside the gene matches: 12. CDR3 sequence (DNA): TGTGCCAGCAGCTCGAACGGGGCTAGCGGGGACCCCTACGAGCAGTACTTC. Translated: CASSSNGASGDPYEQYF. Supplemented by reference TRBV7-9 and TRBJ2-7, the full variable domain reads DTGVSQNPRHKITKRGQNVTFRCDPISEHNRLYWYRQTLGQGPEFLTYFQNEAQLEKSRLLSDRFSAERPKGSFSTLEIQRTEQGDSAMYLCASSSNGASGDPYEQYFGPGTRLTVT.

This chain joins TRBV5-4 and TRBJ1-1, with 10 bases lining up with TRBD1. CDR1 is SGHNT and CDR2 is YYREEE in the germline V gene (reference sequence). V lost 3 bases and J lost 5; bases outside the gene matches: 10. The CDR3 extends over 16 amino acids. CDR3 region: CASSYPGQGLGTEAFF. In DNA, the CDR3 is TGTGCCAGCAGCTACCCGGGACAGGGGTTGGGGACTGAAGCTTTCTTT. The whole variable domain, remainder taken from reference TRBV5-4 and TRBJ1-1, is ETGVTQSPTHLIKTRGQQVTLRCSSQSGHNTVSWYQQALGQGPQFIFQYYREEENGRGNFPPRFSGLQFPNYSSELNVNALELDDSALYLCASSYPGQGLGTEAFFGQGTRLTVV.

The CDR3 DNA sequence: TGTGCCAGCTATCGAGGCAGCCTGCTGGGTGGCTACACCTTC. Its protein is CASYRGSLLGGYTF. The chain uses TRBV6-5 and TRBJ1-2; D remains unclear. V was clipped by 8 bases and J by 7 bases, with 20 bases between them. Germline CDR1 is MNHEY and CDR2 is SVGAGI. This CDR3 has 14 residues.

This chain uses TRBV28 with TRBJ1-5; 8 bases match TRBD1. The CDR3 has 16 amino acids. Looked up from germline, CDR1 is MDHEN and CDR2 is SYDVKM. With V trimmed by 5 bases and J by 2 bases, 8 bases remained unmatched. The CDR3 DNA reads TGTGCCAGCAGTCCGTGGACAGGGAGTGGCAATCAGCCCCAGCATTTT. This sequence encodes CASSPWTGSGNQPQHF.

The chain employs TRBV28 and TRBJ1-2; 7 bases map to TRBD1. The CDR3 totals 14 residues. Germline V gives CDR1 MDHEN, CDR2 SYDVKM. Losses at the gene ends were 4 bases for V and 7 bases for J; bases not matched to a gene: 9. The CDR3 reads CASSWGAQGSGYTF. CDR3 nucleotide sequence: TGTGCCAGCAGTTGGGGGGCACAGGGGAGTGGCTACACCTTC.

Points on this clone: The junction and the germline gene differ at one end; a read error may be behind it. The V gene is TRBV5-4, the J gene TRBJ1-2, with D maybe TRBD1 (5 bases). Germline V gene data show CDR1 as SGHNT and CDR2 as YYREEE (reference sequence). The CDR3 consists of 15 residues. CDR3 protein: CASSREPGMVNGYPF. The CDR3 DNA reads TGTGCCAGCAGCCGCGAGCCAGGGATGGTAAATGGCTACCCCTTC.

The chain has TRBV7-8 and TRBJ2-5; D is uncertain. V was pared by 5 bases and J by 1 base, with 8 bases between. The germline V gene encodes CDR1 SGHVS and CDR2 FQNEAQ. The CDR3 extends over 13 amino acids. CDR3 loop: CASSDGFQETQYF. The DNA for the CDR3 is TGTGCCAGCAGCGACGGGTTCCAAGAGACCCAGTACTTC.

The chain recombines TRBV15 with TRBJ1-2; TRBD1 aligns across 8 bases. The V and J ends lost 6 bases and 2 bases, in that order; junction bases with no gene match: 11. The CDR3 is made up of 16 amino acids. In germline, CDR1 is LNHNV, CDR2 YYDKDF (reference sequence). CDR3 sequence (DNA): TGTGCCACCAGTCCCACAGTTACAGGGGGAAACTATGGCTACACCTTC. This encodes CATSPTVTGGNYGYTF.

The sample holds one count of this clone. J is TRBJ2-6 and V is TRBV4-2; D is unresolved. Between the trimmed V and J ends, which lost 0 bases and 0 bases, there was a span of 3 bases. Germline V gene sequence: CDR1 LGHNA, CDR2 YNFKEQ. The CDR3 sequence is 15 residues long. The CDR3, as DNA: TGTGCCAGCAGCCAAGAGGCCTCTGGGGCCAACGTCCTGACTTTC. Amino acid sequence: CASSQEASGANVLTF.

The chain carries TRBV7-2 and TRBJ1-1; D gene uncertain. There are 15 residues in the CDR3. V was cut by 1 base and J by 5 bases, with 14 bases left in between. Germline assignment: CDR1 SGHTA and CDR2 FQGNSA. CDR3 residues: CASSLVAGGRTEAFF. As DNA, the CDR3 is TGTGCCAGCAGCTTAGTGGCGGGAGGGAGAACTGAAGCTTTCTTT.

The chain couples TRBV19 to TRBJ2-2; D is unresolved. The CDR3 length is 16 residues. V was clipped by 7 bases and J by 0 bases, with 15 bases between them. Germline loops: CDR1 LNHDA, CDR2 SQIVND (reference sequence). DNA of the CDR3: TGTGCCAGTACCCTGCTGCGCCCCGCGAACACCGGGGAGCTGTTTTTT. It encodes CASTLLRPANTGELFF.

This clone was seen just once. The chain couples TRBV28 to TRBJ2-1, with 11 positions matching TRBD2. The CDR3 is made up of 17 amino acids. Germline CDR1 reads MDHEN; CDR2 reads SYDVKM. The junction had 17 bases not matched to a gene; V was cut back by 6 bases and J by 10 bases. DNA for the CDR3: TGTGCCAGCAGCGAGACTAGCGGGAACACCGGAGGGTGGGAGCAGTTCTTC. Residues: CASSETSGNTGGWEQFF.

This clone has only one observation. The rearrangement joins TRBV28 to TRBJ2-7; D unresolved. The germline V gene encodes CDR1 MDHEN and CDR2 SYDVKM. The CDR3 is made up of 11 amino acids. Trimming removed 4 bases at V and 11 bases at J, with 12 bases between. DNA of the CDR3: TGTGCCAGCAGTTCCCCCCCTTCCGAGTACTTC. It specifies CASSSPPSEYF. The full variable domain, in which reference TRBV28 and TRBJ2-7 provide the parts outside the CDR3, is DVKVTQSSRYLVKRTGEKVFLECVQDMDHENMFWYRQDPGLGLRLIYFSYDVKMKEKGDIPEGYSVSREKKERFSLILESASTNQTSMYLCASSSPPSEYFGPGTRLTVT.

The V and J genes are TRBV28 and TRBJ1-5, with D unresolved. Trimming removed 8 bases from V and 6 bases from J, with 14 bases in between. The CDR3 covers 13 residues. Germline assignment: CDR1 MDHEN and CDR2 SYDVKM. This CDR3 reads CASYGGNRQPQHF. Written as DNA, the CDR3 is TGTGCCAGCTACGGAGGGAACCGTCAGCCCCAGCATTTT.

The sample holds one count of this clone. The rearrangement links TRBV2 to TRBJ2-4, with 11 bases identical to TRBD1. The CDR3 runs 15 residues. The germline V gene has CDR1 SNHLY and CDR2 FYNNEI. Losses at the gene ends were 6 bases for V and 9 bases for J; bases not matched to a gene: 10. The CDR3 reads CASRGDRGWAGIQYF. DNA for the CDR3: TGTGCCAGCAGGGGGGACAGGGGGTGGGCAGGCATTCAGTACTTC.

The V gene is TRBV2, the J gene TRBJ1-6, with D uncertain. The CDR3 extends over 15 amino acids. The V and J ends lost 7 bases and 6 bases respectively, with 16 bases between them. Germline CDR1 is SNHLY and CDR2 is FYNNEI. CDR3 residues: CASTSEQRSNSPLHF. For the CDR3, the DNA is TGTGCCAGCACCTCTGAACAGAGATCTAATTCACCCCTCCACTTT.

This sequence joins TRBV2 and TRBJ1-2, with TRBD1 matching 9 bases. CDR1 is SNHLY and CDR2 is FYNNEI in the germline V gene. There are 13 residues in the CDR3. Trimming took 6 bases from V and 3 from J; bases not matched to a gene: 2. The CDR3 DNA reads TGTGCCAGCAGGGGGGACAGGGACTATGGCTACACCTTC. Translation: CASRGDRDYGYTF.

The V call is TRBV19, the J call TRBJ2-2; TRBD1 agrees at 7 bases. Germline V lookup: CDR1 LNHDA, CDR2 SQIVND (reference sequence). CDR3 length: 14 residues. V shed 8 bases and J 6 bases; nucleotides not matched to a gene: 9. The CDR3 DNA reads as TGTGCCAGTCGACAGGGAAAAGATGCCGGGGAGCTGTTTTTT. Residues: CASRQGKDAGELFF.

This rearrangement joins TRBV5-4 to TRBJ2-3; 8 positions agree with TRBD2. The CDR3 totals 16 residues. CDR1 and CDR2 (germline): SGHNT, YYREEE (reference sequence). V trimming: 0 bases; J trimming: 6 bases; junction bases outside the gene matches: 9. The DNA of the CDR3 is TGTGCCAGCAGCTTGGCTAACCGAGCGGGAGTGGATACGCAGTATTTT. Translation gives CASSLANRAGVDTQYF.

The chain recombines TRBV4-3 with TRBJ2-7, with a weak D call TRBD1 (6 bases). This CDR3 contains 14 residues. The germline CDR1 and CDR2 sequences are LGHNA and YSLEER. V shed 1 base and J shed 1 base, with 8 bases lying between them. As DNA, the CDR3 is TGCGCCAGCAGCCAAGTGACAGGATCCTACGAGCAGTACTTC. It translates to CASSQVTGSYEQYF.

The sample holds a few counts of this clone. In nucleotides, the CDR3 is TGTGCCAGCAGCCTCCGGGACACCAATTCACCCCTCCACTTT. Protein sequence: CASSLRDTNSPLHF. This rearrangement joins TRBV5-4 to TRBJ1-6; D is possibly TRBD1 (6 bases). This CDR3 is built from 14 residues. Germline V CDR1 and CDR2: SGHNT, YYREEE (reference sequence). V was clipped by 4 bases and J by 7 bases, with 12 bases between them.

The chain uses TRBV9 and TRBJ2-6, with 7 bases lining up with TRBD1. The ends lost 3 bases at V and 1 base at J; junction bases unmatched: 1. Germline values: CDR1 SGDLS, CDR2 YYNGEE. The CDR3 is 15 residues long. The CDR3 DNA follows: TGTGCCAGCAGCGCGACAGGGTCTGGGGCCAACGTCCTGACTTTC. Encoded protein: CASSATGSGANVLTF.

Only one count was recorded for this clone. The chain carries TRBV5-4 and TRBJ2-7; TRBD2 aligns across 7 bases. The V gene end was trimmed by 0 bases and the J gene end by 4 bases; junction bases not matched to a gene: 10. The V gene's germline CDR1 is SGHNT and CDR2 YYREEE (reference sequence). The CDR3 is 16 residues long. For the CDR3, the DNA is TGTGCCAGCAGCTTGGGGGCGGCCGCGGGGGATTACGAGCAGTACTTC. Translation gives CASSLGAAAGDYEQYF.

The CDR3 DNA is TGTGCCAGCTCGCCAGAGGCGGGACAGCCTTACGAGCAGTACTTC. This encodes CASSPEAGQPYEQYF. The chain employs TRBV18 and TRBJ2-7; tentatively, D is TRBD1 (7 bases). CDR1 and CDR2 from the germline V gene are KGHSH and LQKENI. The CDR3 covers 15 residues. V lost 6 bases and J 4 bases, leaving 19 bases between the germline ends.

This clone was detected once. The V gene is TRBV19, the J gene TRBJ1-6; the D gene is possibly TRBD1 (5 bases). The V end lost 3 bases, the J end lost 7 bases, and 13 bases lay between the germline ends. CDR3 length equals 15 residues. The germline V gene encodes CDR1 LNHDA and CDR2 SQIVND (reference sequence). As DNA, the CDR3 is TGTGCCAGTAGTATCTGGGGGGGGAAGAATTCACCCCTCCACTTT. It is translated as CASSIWGGKNSPLHF. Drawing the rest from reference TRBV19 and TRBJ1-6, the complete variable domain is DGGITQSPKYLFRKEGQNVTLSCEQNLNHDAMYWYRQDPGQGLRLIYYSQIVNDFQKGDIAEGYSVSREKKESFPLTVTSAQKNPTAFYLCASSIWGGKNSPLHFGNGTRLTVT.

In DNA form, the CDR3 reads TGTGCCTGGAGTTTTAGTAATTCACCCCTCCACTTT. Translation: CAWSFSNSPLHF. The chain recombines TRBV30 with TRBJ1-6; D is unclear. The length of the CDR3 is 12 residues. CDR1 and CDR2 (germline): GTSNPN, SVGIG (reference sequence). V lost 2 bases, J lost 6 bases, and 5 bases lay in between.

In DNA, the CDR3 is TGTGCCTGGAGAAGCGGAAGCGGGGGGGCCGGGGAGACCCAGTACTTC. Translating it yields CAWRSGSGGAGETQYF. The chain uses TRBV30 and TRBJ2-5, with TRBD2 matching over 10 bases. CDR1 and CDR2 (germline): GTSNPN, SVGIG (reference sequence). Trimming took 3 bases from V and 5 from J; bases not matched to a gene: 12. This CDR3 comprises 16 residues.

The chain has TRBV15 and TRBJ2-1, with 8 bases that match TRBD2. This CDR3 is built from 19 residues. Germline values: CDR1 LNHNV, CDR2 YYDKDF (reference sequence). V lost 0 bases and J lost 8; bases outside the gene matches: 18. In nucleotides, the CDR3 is TGTGCCACCAGCAGAGACGAACTAGCAGGCGGGACTAGATTGGATGAGCAGTTCTTC. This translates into CATSRDELAGGTRLDEQFF.

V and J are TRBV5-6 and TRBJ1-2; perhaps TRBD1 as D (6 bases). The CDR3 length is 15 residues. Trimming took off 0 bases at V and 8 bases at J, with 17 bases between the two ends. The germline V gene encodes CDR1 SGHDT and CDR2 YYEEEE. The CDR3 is CASSLVAGEGRGYTF. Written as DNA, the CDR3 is TGTGCCAGCAGCTTGGTGGCAGGGGAAGGAAGGGGCTACACCTTC.

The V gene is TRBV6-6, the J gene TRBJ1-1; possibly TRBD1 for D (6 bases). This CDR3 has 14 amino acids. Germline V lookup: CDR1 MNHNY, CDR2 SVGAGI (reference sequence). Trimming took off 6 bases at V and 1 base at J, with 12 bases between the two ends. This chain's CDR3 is CASSRTGRNTEAFF. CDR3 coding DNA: TGTGCCAGCAGCAGAACAGGGAGGAACACTGAAGCTTTCTTT.